What follows are 13 T cell receptor beta chains derived from one specimen sequenced in a study of cytomegalovirus exposure and HLA in healthy donors. The PCR used 60 Vbeta and 13 Jbeta primers. Sequencing was performed with immunoSEQ multiplex PCR; in TCRdb, only in-frame clones are kept and a portion is missing. The sample includes around 190,000 clones, about 77% of them seen just once. Specimen: PBMCs. Source of these receptors: a woman aged 25 to 39 in good health and CMV-seronegative.

This clone was seen more than once but under ten times. The chain joins TRBV2 to TRBJ1-2; no clear D. From germline, CDR1 is SNHLY and CDR2 FYNNEI. The CDR3 consists of 14 residues. V gave up 6 bases and J gave up 5 bases, with 16 bases separating them. CDR3 DNA sequence: TGTGCCAGCAGAGGCCGAACATGGACTTATGGCTACACCTTC. Translating it yields CASRGRTWTYGYTF.

The CDR3 region has the DNA TGTGCCAGCAGTGAGGGTGGGGCTAATGGCTACACCTTC. Translated, it gives CASSEGGANGYTF. This chain joins TRBV2 and TRBJ1-2, with D possibly matching TRBD1 (5 bases). The CDR3 sequence is 13 residues long. Germline CDR1 reads SNHLY; CDR2 reads FYNNEI. The V end lost 3 bases, the J end lost 6 bases, and 11 bases lay between the germline ends.

In this sample, this clone turned up a few times. The chain joins TRBV6-1 to TRBJ2-7; TRBD2 matches 10 bases. V dropped 7 bases and J dropped 3; count of bases not matched to a gene: 6. The CDR3 has 14 amino acids. Germline CDR1 is MNHNS and CDR2 is SASEGT. The CDR3 region is CASKRLAGVYEQYF. CDR3 in DNA: TGTGCCAGCAAGAGGCTAGCGGGGGTCTACGAGCAGTACTTC.

The chain links TRBV5-1 to TRBJ2-1; 9 positions agree with TRBD2. CDR1 is SGHRS, CDR2 YFSETQ, per germline. This CDR3 spans 15 amino acids. Unmatched junction bases numbered 8, after V lost 4 bases and J lost 6 bases. This CDR3 is CASSRVAGEGNEQFF. The CDR3 nucleotides are TGCGCCAGCAGCCGTGTAGCGGGAGAGGGCAATGAGCAGTTCTTC.

V is TRBV28 and J is TRBJ1-3; the match to TRBD1 covers 7 bases. J lost 7 bases, V lost 8 bases, and 11 bases had no gene match. CDR1 is MDHEN, CDR2 SYDVKM, per germline. The CDR3 is 14 amino acids. The CDR3 DNA sequence: TGTGCCAGCGTTGGCTTGCGACAGGGTAACACCATATATTTT. Its protein product is CASVGLRQGNTIYF.

The chain has TRBV15 and TRBJ1-3; D gene ambiguous. V lost 3 bases and J lost 0, with 15 bases in between. This CDR3 spans 17 amino acids. CDR1 and CDR2 (germline): LNHNV, YYDKDF (reference sequence). CDR3 sequence (DNA): TGTGCCACCAGCAGCAACATAGCACCTGGCTCTGGAAACACCATATATTTT. This translates into CATSSNIAPGSGNTIYF.

The CDR3 bases are TGTGCCTTCCAGGACAGGTCTTCTGGAAACACCATATATTTT. Its protein is CAFQDRSSGNTIYF. The chain carries TRBV30 and TRBJ1-3, with 7 bases matching TRBD1. The ends lost 7 bases at V and 1 base at J; junction bases unmatched: 7. Germline CDR1 is GTSNPN and CDR2 is SVGIG (reference sequence). This CDR3 has 14 residues.

This chain links TRBV9 with TRBJ1-2; 8 positions match TRBD1. The J segment lost 8 bases and the V segment lost 4 bases, leaving 16 bases of the junction unmatched. This CDR3 is 16 amino acids long. Germline V lookup: CDR1 SGDLS, CDR2 YYNGEE. CDR3 DNA sequence: TGTGCCAGCAGCCCCGACGTCATTGACAGGGGTGAGGGCTACACCTTC. Encoded protein: CASSPDVIDRGEGYTF.

J is TRBJ1-5 and V is TRBV21-1; TRBD1, the table's D call, lacks a check against the DNA. TRBV21-1 has pseudogene status. The CDR3 runs 16 residues. This CDR3 reads CASSKAGQGVNQPQHF. The CDR3 nucleotides are TGTGCCAGCAGCAAAGCGGGACAGGGGGTGAATCAGCCCCAGCATTTT.

This chain links TRBV15 with TRBJ2-5; 8 nucleotides match TRBD1. The J call may be wrong; the DNA end is better matched by TRBJ2-7. The CDR3 runs to 16 residues. Germline values: CDR1 LNHNV, CDR2 YYDKDF (reference sequence). The CDR3 DNA reads TGTGCCACCAGCAATGAGGGACAGGCCGCCTCCTACGAGCAGTACTTC. It encodes CATSNEGQAASYEQYF.

This chain connects TRBV10-3 to TRBJ1-3, with 9 bases identical to TRBD1. Trimming removed 5 bases from V and 0 bases from J; junction bases left unmatched: 14. Germline V gene sequence: CDR1 ENHRY, CDR2 SYGVKD. The CDR3 has 19 amino acids. CDR3 protein: CAISPVPGQGSGSGNTIYF. The CDR3 coding sequence is TGTGCCATCAGTCCAGTCCCGGGACAGGGATCGGGCTCTGGAAACACCATATATTTT.

This clone was seen only once. This chain joins TRBV7-9 and TRBJ1-4; D possibly corresponds to TRBD1 (6 bases). The ends were cut back, 6 bases at V and 8 bases at J, with 13 bases in the middle. The CDR3 has 13 amino acids. Per the germline V gene, CDR1 is SEHNR and CDR2 is FQNEAQ (reference sequence). Here the CDR3 reads CASSKGGLEKLFF. The DNA for the CDR3 is TGTGCCAGCAGTAAGGGGGGGTTGGAAAAACTGTTTTTT.

The chain carries TRBV6-1 and TRBJ1-2; 8 bases are shared with TRBD1. CDR1 is MNHNS, CDR2 SASEGT, per germline. This CDR3 is 14 amino acids long. The V and J ends lost 6 bases and 7 bases, in that order; junction bases with no gene match: 10. The CDR3 nucleotides read TGTGCCAGCAGGAACCAGGGGGCCAGTAGTGGCTACACCTTC. Protein: CASRNQGASSGYTF.